This is a list of T cell receptor beta chains from one sample in a study of Tregs in tolerant kidney transplant recipients. Produced via immunoSEQ multiplex PCR; TCRdb's table is partial and in-frame only. The profile covers 62,000 or so clones, with 95% to 98% appearing a single time and 0.34% taken by the ten largest. Material: Tregs from blood, obtained before the transplant. The source of these receptors is a human donor who received a combined kidney and bone marrow transplant. Both conserved end residues are part of each CDR3. The D gene is left open where the match is weak. Some rows mark clone size as missing; the rest say once, few, many or name a class of expanded clone.

abundance	d_gene	v_gene	j_gene	CDR3aa	CDR3nt
NA	TRBD1	TRBV18	TRBJ1-2	CASSPPDRAPGYTF	TGTGCCAGCTCACCACCCGACAGGGCTCCTGGCTACACCTTC
NA	NA	TRBV10-3	TRBJ1-5	CAISEGTYQPQHF	TGTGCCATCAGTGAGGGGACTTATCAGCCCCAGCATTTT
once	TRBD2	TRBV4-3	TRBJ2-7	CASSQVGTSRSKQYF	TGCGCCAGCAGCCAAGTTGGGACTAGTCGGTCGAAGCAGTACTTC
NA	NA	TRBV7-2	TRBJ1-2	CASSLLERSGYTF	TGTGCCAGCAGCTTATTGGAGCGCTCCGGCTACACCTTC
NA	NA	TRBV4-3	TRBJ1-1	CASSRWTVTQGAFF	TGCGCCAGCAGCCGGTGGACAGTCACGCAAGGAGCTTTCTTT
NA	NA	TRBV10-3	TRBJ2-2	CAISPHGEGELFF	TGTGCCATCAGTCCCCATGGGGAGGGGGAGCTGTTTTTT
NA	NA	TRBV18	TRBJ1-2	CASSPFAGDYGYTF	TGTGCCAGCTCCCCTTTCGCAGGGGACTATGGCTACACCTTC
NA	NA	TRBV21-1	TRBJ1-2	CASSKAKGQIYGYTF	TGTGCCAGCAGCAAGGCCAAGGGACAGATCTATGGCTACACCTTC
NA	NA	TRBV7-3	TRBJ2-2	CASRTSPAGELFF	TGTGCCAGCAGGACTAGTCCGGCCGGGGAGCTGTTTTTT
once	NA	TRBV2	TRBJ1-3	CASSLGGGLISGNTIYF	TGTGCCAGCAGTCTTGGGGGGGGGCTGATCTCTGGAAACACCATATATTTT
NA	NA	TRBV5-1	TRBJ2-1	CASSLVLANNEQFF	TGCGCCAGCAGCTTGGTACTAGCCAACAATGAGCAGTTCTTC
once	NA	TRBV18	TRBJ1-1	CASSPQSGENTEAFF	TGTGCCAGCTCACCCCAGAGCGGGGAGAACACTGAAGCTTTCTTT
NA	NA	TRBV7-9	TRBJ1-5	CASSSAGQPQHF	TGTGCCAGCAGCTCCGCGGGCCAGCCCCAGCATTTT
once	NA	TRBV25-1	TRBJ1-1	CASSVGAGMNTEAFF	TGTGCCAGCAGTGTGGGTGCAGGAATGAACACTGAAGCTTTCTTT
NA	NA	TRBV27	TRBJ1-3	CASSLSAGRGNTIYF	TGTGCCAGCAGTTTATCAGCGGGGCGGGGAAACACCATATATTTT
NA	NA	TRBV28	TRBJ2-3	CASTSPVIRGNIDTQYF	TGTGCCAGCACCTCCCCAGTTATTCGGGGGAATATAGATACGCAGTATTTT
NA	NA	TRBV6-1	TRBJ1-5	CASSLFKNQPQHF	TGTGCCAGCAGCCTATTCAAGAATCAGCCCCAGCATTTT
NA	NA	TRBV6-1	TRBJ2-3	CASSEVPGGVSVGTDTQYF	TGTGCCAGCAGTGAAGTCCCCGGAGGCGTATCAGTGGGCACAGATACGCAGTATTTT
NA	TRBD1	TRBV4-3	TRBJ2-1	CASSRQGIGNEQFF	TGCGCCAGCAGCCGACAGGGGATCGGGAATGAGCAGTTCTTC
NA	NA	TRBV5-1	TRBJ1-3	CASSLGSGGSGNTIYF	TGCGCCAGCAGCTTGGGGTCGGGGGGCTCTGGAAACACCATATATTTT
NA	NA	TRBV4-3	TRBJ1-2	CASSQETVPGKGYTF	TGCGCCAGCAGCCAAGAAACTGTCCCCGGGAAGGGCTACACCTTC
NA	NA	TRBV10-3	TRBJ1-2	CAISAQPDYGYTF	TGTGCCATCAGTGCACAGCCCGACTATGGCTACACCTTC
NA	NA	TRBV6-5	TRBJ1-5	CASSLGNLGGNQPQHF	TGTGCCAGCAGTTTAGGAAACCTCGGGGGCAATCAGCCCCAGCATTTT
NA	TRBD1	TRBV28	TRBJ1-6	CASRLRTGTDNSPLHF	TGTGCCAGCAGACTACGGACCGGGACAGATAATTCACCCCTCCACTTT
NA	TRBD1	TRBV7-6	TRBJ1-4	CASSPLGGQGYEKLFF	TGTGCCAGCAGCCCCCTCGGGGGACAGGGGTATGAAAAACTGTTTTTT
NA	TRBD1	TRBV7-2	TRBJ1-1	CASSNYRGTEAFF	TGTGCCAGCAGCAACTACAGGGGGACTGAAGCTTTCTTT
NA	NA	TRBV25-1	TRBJ2-1	CASSGHNEQFF	TGTGCCAGCAGTGGGCACAATGAGCAGTTCTTC
once	TRBD1	TRBV4-1	TRBJ1-1	CASSQDPRQGWNTEAFF	TGCGCCAGCAGCCAAGATCCACGACAGGGTTGGAACACTGAAGCTTTCTTT
NA	NA	TRBV30	TRBJ2-7	CAWSPGQVYEQYF	TGTGCCTGGAGCCCGGGACAAGTCTACGAGCAGTACTTC
NA	NA	TRBV5-1	TRBJ1-2	CASSPSSLYGYTF	TGCGCCAGCAGCCCCTCAAGCCTCTATGGCTACACCTTC